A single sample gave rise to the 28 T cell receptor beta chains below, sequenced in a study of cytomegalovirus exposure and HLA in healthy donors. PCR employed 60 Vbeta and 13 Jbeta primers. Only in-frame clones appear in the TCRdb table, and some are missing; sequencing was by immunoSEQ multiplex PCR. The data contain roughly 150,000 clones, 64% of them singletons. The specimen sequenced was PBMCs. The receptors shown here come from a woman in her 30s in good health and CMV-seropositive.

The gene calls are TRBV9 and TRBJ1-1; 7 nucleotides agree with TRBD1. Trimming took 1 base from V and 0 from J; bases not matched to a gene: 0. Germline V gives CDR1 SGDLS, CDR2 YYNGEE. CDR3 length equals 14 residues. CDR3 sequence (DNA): TGTGCCAGCAGCGTACAGGGGGTGAACACTGAAGCTTTCTTT. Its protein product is CASSVQGVNTEAFF.

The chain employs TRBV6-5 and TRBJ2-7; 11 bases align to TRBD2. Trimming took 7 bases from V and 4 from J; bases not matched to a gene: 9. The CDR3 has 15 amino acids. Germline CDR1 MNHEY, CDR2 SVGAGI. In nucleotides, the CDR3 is TGTGCCAGCAACCCCTCGCCTAGCGGGGGGTACGAGCAGTACTTC. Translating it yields CASNPSPSGGYEQYF.

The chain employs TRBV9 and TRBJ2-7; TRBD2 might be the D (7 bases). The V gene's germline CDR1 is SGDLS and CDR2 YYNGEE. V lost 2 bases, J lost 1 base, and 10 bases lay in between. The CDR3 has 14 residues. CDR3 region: CASSVRGGSYEQYF. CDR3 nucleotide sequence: TGTGCCAGCAGCGTGAGGGGGGGGTCCTACGAGCAGTACTTC.

The CDR3 DNA is TGTGCCAGCAGCGTAGGTTACGGGAGTATCCACGAGCAGTACTTC. Translated: CASSVGYGSIHEQYF. The chain carries TRBV9 and TRBJ2-7; D might be TRBD2 (6 bases). CDR3 size: 15 residues. Looked up from germline, CDR1 is SGDLS and CDR2 is YYNGEE. Trimming left V 0 bases short and J 5 bases short, with 15 bases between.

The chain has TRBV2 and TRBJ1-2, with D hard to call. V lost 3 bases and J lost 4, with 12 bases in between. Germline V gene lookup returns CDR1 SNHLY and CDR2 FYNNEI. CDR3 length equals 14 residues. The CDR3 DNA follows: TGTGCCAGCAGTGACCCGGGGAGGGCCTATGGCTACACCTTC. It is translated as CASSDPGRAYGYTF.

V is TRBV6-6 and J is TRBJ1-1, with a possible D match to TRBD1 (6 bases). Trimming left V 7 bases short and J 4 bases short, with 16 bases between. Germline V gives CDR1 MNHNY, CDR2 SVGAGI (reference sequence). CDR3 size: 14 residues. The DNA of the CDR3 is TGTGCCAGCACCCTAAGGAGCAGGGGCACTGAAGCTTTCTTT. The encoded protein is CASTLRSRGTEAFF.

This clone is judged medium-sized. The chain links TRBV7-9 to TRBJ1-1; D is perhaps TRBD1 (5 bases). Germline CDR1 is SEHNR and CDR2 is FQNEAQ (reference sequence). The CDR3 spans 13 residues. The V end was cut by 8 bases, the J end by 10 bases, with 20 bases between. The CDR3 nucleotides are TGTGCCAGCTTGGAAAGTGGGGGGGTAGGAGCTTTCTTT. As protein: CASLESGGVGAFF.

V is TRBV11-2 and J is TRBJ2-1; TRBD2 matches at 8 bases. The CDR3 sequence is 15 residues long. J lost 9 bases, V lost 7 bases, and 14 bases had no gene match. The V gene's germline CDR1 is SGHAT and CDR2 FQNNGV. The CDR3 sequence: CASNREVAGRFEQFF. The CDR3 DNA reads TGTGCCAGCAATCGCGAGGTAGCGGGAAGATTTGAGCAGTTCTTC.

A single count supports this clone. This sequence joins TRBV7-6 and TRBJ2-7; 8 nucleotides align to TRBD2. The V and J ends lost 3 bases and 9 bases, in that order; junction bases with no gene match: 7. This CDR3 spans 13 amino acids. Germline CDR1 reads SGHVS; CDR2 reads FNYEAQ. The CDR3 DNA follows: TGTGCCAGCAGCTTCTCTGCGGGGGGCGCGCAGTACTTC. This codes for CASSFSAGGAQYF.

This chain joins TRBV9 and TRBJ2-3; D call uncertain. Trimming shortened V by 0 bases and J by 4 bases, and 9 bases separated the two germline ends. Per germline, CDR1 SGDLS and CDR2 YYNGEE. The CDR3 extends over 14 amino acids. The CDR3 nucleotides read TGTGCCAGCAGCGTAGGAGGTAACGCAGATACGCAGTATTTT. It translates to CASSVGGNADTQYF. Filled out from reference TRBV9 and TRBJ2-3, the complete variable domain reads DSGVTQTPKHLITATGQRVTLRCSPRSGDLSVYWYQQSLDQGLQFLIQYYNGEERAKGNILERFSAQQFPDLHSELNLSSLELGDSALYFCASSVGGNADTQYFGPGTRLTVL.

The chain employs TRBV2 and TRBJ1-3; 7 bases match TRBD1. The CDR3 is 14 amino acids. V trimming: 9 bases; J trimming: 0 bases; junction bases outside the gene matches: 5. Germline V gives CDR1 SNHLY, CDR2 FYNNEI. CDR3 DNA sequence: TGTGCCAGACAGGGGCTCTCCTCTGGAAACACCATATATTTT. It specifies CARQGLSSGNTIYF.

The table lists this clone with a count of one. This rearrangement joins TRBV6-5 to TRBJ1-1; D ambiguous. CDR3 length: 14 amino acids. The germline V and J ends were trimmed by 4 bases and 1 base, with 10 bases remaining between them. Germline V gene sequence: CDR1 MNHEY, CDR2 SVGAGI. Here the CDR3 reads CASSSPGENTEAFF. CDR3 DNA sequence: TGTGCCAGCAGTTCCCCCGGGGAGAACACTGAAGCTTTCTTT.

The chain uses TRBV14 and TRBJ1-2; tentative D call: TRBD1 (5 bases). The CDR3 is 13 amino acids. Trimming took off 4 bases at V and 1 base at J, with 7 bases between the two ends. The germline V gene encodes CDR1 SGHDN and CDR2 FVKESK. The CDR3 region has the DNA TGTGCCAGCAGCCCAGGGATTAACTATGGCTACACCTTC. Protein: CASSPGINYGYTF. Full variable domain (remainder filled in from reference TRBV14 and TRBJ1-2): EAGVTQFPSHSVIEKGQTVTLRCDPISGHDNLYWYRRVMGKEIKFLLHFVKESKQDESGMPNNRFLAERTGGTYSTLKVQPAELEDSGVYFCASSPGINYGYTFGSGTRLTVV.

The CDR3 is CASSPPTPREQFF. The CDR3 coding sequence is TGTGCCAGCAGCCCACCTACCCCTAGGGAGCAGTTCTTC. The chain combines TRBV11-2 with TRBJ2-1; D gene unclear. The CDR3 has 13 residues. Germline CDR1 SGHAT, CDR2 FQNNGV. V lost 5 bases and J lost 10, with 15 bases in between.

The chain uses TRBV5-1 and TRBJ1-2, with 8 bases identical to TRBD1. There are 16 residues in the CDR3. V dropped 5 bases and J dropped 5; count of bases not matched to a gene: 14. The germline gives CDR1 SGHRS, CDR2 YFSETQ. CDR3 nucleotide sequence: TGCGCCAGCAGACAAAATACAGGGGGTGTCGCTTATGGCTACACCTTC. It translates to CASRQNTGGVAYGYTF.

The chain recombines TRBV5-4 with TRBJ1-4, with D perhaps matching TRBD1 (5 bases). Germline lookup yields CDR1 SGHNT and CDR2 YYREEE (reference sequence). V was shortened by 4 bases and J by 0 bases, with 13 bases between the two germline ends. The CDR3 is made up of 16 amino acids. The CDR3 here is CASSPGGGATNEKLFF. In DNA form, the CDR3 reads TGTGCCAGCAGCCCTGGGGGGGGTGCAACTAATGAAAAACTGTTTTTT.

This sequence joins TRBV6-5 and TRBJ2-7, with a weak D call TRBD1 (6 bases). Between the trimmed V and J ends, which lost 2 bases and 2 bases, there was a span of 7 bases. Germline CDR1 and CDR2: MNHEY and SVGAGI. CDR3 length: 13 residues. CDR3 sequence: CASSYGTTYEQYF. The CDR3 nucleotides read TGTGCCAGCAGTTACGGGACAACCTACGAGCAGTACTTC.

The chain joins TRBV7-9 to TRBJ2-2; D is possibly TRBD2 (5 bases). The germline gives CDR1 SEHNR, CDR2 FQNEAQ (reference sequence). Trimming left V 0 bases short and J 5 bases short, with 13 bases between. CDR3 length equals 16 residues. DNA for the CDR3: TGTGCCAGCAGCTTAGCGACTATCTCGGGGACCGGGGAGCTGTTTTTT. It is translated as CASSLATISGTGELFF.

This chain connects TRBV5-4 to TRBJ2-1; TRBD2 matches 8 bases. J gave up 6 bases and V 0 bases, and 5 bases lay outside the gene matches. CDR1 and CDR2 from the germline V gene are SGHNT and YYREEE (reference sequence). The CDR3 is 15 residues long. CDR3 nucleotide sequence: TGTGCCAGCAGCTTGGAAACCGGGAGGGCCAATGAGCAGTTCTTC. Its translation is CASSLETGRANEQFF.

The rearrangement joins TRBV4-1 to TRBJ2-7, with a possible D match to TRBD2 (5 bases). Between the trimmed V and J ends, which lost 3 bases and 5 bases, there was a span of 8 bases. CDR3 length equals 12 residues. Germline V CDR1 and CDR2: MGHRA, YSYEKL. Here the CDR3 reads CASSHSRDEQYF. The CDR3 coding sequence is TGCGCCAGCAGCCACTCGAGGGACGAGCAGTACTTC.

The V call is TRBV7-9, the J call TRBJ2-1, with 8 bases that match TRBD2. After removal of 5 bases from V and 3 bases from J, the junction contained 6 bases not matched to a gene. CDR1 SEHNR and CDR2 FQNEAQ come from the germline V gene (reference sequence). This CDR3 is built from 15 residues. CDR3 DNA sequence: TGTGCCAGCAGCCCACCTGGGACTAGCTACAATGAGCAGTTCTTC. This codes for CASSPPGTSYNEQFF.

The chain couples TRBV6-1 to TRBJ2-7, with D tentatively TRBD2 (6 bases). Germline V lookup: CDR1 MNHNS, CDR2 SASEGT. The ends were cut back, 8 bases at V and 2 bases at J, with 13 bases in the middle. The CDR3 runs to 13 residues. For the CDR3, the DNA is TGTGCCAGCTCGGGCGGGGACGCCTACGAGCAGTACTTC. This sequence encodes CASSGGDAYEQYF.

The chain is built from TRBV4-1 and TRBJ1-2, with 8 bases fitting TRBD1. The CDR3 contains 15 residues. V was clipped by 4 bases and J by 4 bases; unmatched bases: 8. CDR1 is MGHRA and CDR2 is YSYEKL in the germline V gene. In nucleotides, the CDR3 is TGCGCCAGCAGCCTCCAACAGGGGGTTCGCTATGGCTACACCTTC. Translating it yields CASSLQQGVRYGYTF.

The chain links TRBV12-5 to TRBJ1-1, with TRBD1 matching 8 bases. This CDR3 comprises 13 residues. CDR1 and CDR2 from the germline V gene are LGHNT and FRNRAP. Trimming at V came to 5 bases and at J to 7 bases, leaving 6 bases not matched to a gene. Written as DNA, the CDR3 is TGTGCTAGTGGTCCTTACAGGGGGGGTGAAGCTTTCTTT. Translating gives CASGPYRGGEAFF. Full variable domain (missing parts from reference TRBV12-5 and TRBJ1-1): DARVTQTPRHKVTEMGQEVTMRCQPILGHNTVFWYRQTMMQGLELLAYFRNRAPLDDSGMPKDRFSAEMPDATLATLKIQPSEPRDSAVYFCASGPYRGGEAFFGQGTRLTVV.

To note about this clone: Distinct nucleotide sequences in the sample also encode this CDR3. The CDR3 bases are TGTGCCAGCAGCGTTGGCCAGGGCACAGATACGCAGTATTTT. Amino acid sequence: CASSVGQGTDTQYF. The rearrangement uses TRBV9 and TRBJ2-3; D remains unclear. V was pared by 2 bases and J by 1 base, with 8 bases between. This CDR3 has 14 residues. Germline CDR1 and CDR2: SGDLS and YYNGEE.

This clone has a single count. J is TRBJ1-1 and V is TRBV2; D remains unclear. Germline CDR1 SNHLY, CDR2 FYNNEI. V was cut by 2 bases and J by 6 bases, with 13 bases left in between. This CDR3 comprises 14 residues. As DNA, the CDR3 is TGTGCCAGCAGTGAAATGAGGGAGTTAGCTGAAGCTTTCTTT. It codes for CASSEMRELAEAFF.

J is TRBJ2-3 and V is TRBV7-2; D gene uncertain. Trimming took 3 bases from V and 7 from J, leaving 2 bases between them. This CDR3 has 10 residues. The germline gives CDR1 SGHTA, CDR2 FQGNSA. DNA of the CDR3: TGTGCCAGCAGCTTTAATACGCAGTATTTT. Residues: CASSFNTQYF.

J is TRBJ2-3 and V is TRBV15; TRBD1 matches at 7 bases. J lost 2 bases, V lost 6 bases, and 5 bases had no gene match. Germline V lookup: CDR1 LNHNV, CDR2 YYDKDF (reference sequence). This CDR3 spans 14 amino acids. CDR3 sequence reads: CATRGGQHTDTQYF. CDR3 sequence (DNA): TGTGCCACCAGAGGGGGACAGCACACAGATACGCAGTATTTT.